The 7 T cell receptor beta chains given below trace back to one sample, sequenced in a study of T cell responses to AZD1222 COVID-19 vaccine. Produced via immunoSEQ multiplex PCR; TCRdb's table is partial and in-frame only. The table shows over 45,000 clones, with approximately 86% occurring only once. The material sequenced was peripheral blood, taken on day 0 of AZD1222 vaccination. The source of these receptors is an adult in good health.

The gene calls are TRBV5-1 and TRBJ2-7; D perhaps matches TRBD2 (6 bases). This CDR3 region has 14 residues. CDR1 is SGHRS, CDR2 YFSETQ, per germline. V lost 5 bases and J 2 bases, leaving 14 bases between the germline ends. Here the CDR3 DNA reads TGCGCCAGCAGGTCCGGGAGTGGGACCTACGAGCAGTACTTC. Encoded protein: CASRSGSGTYEQYF.

The chain links TRBV14 to TRBJ2-7; D ambiguous. Germline V gene data show CDR1 as SGHDN and CDR2 as FVKESK. This CDR3 is built from 12 residues. V lost 2 bases and J 5 bases, leaving 7 bases between the germline ends. In DNA, the CDR3 is TGTGCCAGCAGCCAATCAGGTAACGAGCAGTACTTC. This codes for CASSQSGNEQYF.

There are a few counts of this clone. The rearrangement joins TRBV5-8 to TRBJ2-1; 13 nucleotides align to TRBD2. Germline trimming cut 3 bases from V and 9 bases from J; bases unmatched to any gene: 6. CDR1 and CDR2 (germline): SGHTS, YDEGEE. The CDR3 totals 15 residues. The chain's CDR3 is CASSSGLAGAAEQFF. The CDR3 DNA reads TGTGCCAGCAGCTCTGGACTAGCGGGAGCTGCTGAGCAGTTCTTC. The full variable domain, in which reference TRBV5-8 and TRBJ2-1 provide the parts outside the CDR3, is EAGVTQSPTHLIKTRGQQATLRCSPISGHTSVYWYQQALGLGLQFLLWYDEGEERNRGNFPPRFSGRQFPNYSSELNVNALELEDSALYLCASSSGLAGAAEQFFGPGTRLTVL.

This rearrangement joins TRBV28 to TRBJ2-1; TRBD1 might be the D (6 bases). The length of the CDR3 is 13 residues. CDR1 and CDR2 from the germline V gene are MDHEN and SYDVKM. The ends were cut back, 6 bases at V and 7 bases at J, with 13 bases in the middle. The CDR3 DNA reads as TGTGCCAGCAGGCCCCAGGGGCGAAATGAGCAGTTCTTC. It specifies CASRPQGRNEQFF.

This chain joins TRBV25-1 and TRBJ1-6, with D uncertain. The CDR3 has 14 amino acids. Trimming took 4 bases from V and 8 from J, leaving 12 bases between them. Per the germline V gene, CDR1 is MGHDK and CDR2 is SYGVNS. CDR3 DNA: TGTGCCAGCAGTGTTCCATCCTGGGATTCACCCCTCCACTTT. Translation: CASSVPSWDSPLHF. Based on the CDR3 plus reference TRBV25-1 and TRBJ1-6, the full variable domain is EADIYQTPRYLVIGTGKKITLECSQTMGHDKMYWYQQDPGMELHLIHYSYGVNSTEKGDLSSESTVSRIRTEHFPLTLESARPSHTSQYLCASSVPSWDSPLHFGNGTRLTVT.

The rearrangement joins TRBV27 to TRBJ2-2, with a tentative D call TRBD2 (5 bases). V was pared by 6 bases and J by 3 bases, with 11 bases between. Per germline, CDR1 MNHEY and CDR2 SMNVEV (reference sequence). The CDR3 loop spans 14 amino acids. The CDR3 region has the DNA TGTGCCAGCAGCCTTGGACTCTACACCGGGGAGCTGTTTTTT. It specifies CASSLGLYTGELFF.

This sequence joins TRBV6-2 or TRBV6-3 and TRBJ2-3, with D unclear. The V end lost 5 bases, the J end lost 1 base, and 16 bases lay between the germline ends. From germline, CDR1 is MNHEY and CDR2 SVGEGT. There are 16 residues in the CDR3. CDR3 protein: CASSRFLGYGTDTQYF. CDR3 in DNA: TGTGCCAGCAGTCGATTTTTAGGGTATGGCACAGATACGCAGTATTTT.